This TCR beta chain originates from a study of cytomegalovirus exposure and HLA in healthy donors. The overall study: Genotyping of more than 300 donors showed that over 80% belonged to the Caucasian-associated ancestry cluster.

Study observations and caveats: As confirmed in vitro, three CMV-associated chains were specific for CMV antigens. Earlier findings revealed that most TCR beta V segments proved productive either about 90% or about 30% of the time. DRB1 had the most TCR associations and HLA-C the fewest, a later analysis found, with rates varying by HLA locus.

Of note for this clone: Its antigen is currently unknown.

PCR employed 60 Vbeta and 13 Jbeta primers. Repertoires were generated with immunoSEQ multiplex PCR, while TCRdb's copy carries only in-frame clones and drops some. The table records about 170,000 clones, around 75% of them present only once. The sequenced sample consisted of PBMCs. This receptor was identified in a male donor in good health and CMV-seronegative.

The CDR3 spells CASSYSGGLGSPLHF. For the CDR3, the DNA is TGTGCCAGCAGTTACTCGGGAGGGCTGGGTTCACCCCTCCACTTT. The chain links TRBV6-5 to TRBJ1-6; D gene ambiguous. Germline CDR1 is MNHEY and CDR2 is SVGAGI. V dropped 0 bases and J dropped 9 bases, with 12 bases sitting between them. The CDR3 has 15 amino acids.